This T cell receptor (beta chain) was sequenced during a study of T cell responses to AZD1222 COVID-19 vaccine. Study outcomes and limitations: Repertoires in all cases were sampled only once the peak T cell response had passed.

Remarks on this clone: The antigen is unknown.

Trimming cost V 4 bases and J 1 base; bases outside gene matches: 5. This CDR3 contains 15 residues. Germline V gene data show CDR1 as SGHVS and CDR2 as FNYEAQ. TCRdb's table, derived via immunoSEQ multiplex PCR, lists solely in-frame clones and lacks some. Among about 120,000 clones, approximately 90% were seen once, and the ten largest hold just over 3.5%. The sequence came from an adult who received the AZD1222 COVID-19 vaccine. The sequencing here drew on peripheral blood, taken 28 days after the second AZD1222 dose. The rearrangement joins TRBV7-6 to TRBJ1-1; 8 bases map to TRBD1. The DNA for the CDR3 is TGTGCCAGCAGCTCTCAACAGGGGGGGAACACTGAAGCTTTCTTT. Translation gives CASSSQQGGNTEAFF.